This TCR beta chain was sequenced for a study of blood T cell repertoires in COVID-19 (dated by TCRdb to the early 2020s). Study-level background: Samples from collaborators originated in the United States, Italy and Spain and spanned both the acute and convalescent phases of COVID-19. The prospective study material was composed of cDNA or gDNA derived from T cells, B-cell-depleted T cells, or PBMCs. Subjects who had been exposed to COVID-19, were actively infected with it, or had recovered from it provided the deeply sampled blood TCRbeta repertoires that made up the dataset. The repertoires were made available in a free public database intended to serve as a resource for research on the immune response to SARS-CoV-2. Samples came from the ongoing ImmuneRACE study (first 160 participants) plus 1,254 subjects from 6 global collaborators. Sample metadata almost always included a de-identified subject ID, COVID-19 status, age in years and sex. HLA class I and class II types, where available, came from metadata supplied by the sample provider rather than from assay-based typing.

Overall study outcomes, separate from this receptor: The quantity of clinical and demographic metadata differed by source and by participant and was supplied without curation.

TCRbeta CDR3 regions were amplified from genomic DNA using the immunoSEQ Assay, a bias-controlled multiplex PCR. Per the source publication's procedure: The number of nucleated cells in each sample was estimated from the amplification of reference gene primers within the assay. To quantify the absolute abundance of each unique TCRbeta CDR3 rearrangement, sequence reads were collapsed and filtered. For each sample, productive Simpson clonality was calculated as the square root of Simpson's diversity index across productive rearrangements. Sourced from immuneACCESS, this table was stored by TCRdb with only in-frame sequences that have V and J called. A share of the clones is absent; for the studies checked, an unresolved V gene accounts for under half, and the remainder has no known explanation. V and J calls and clone size are those listed in that table; D and trimming were worked out from the DNA. The sample yields about 100,000 clones; 80% to 90% were counted once. The biggest ten clones account for roughly 4.7% of the sample.

Details on this clone: The target of this receptor is not known. No quality values exist for individual bases; no much larger clone is one base distant.

Whole blood was collected in K2EDTA tubes by collaborating institutions according to the institutions' own protocols. Collaborator samples were shipped for TCRbeta analysis as frozen whole blood, isolated PBMCs, or DNA extracted from either sample type. The V and J ends are trimmed by 1 base and 6 bases, leaving 10 bases between them. According to the germline V gene, CDR1 reads SGHTA and CDR2 reads FQGNSA. Spanning cysteine to phenylalanine, the CDR3 consists of 14 amino acids. The retained sequence is limited to the CDR3, 42 bases, with the frame set at the first base. This TCR came from a human donor in a cohort sampled during active COVID-19. Sequencing was carried out using peripheral blood. The chain employs TRBV7-2 and TRBJ2-1; the D gene cannot be named for sure. This receptor has the CDR3 CASSLGYYVNEQFF. The DNA sequence reads TGTGCCAGCAGCTTAGGCTACTATGTCAATGAGCAGTTCTTC. Reference TRBV7-2 and TRBJ2-1 proteins supply the regions before and after the CDR3; the full variable domain is: GAGVSQSPSNKVTEKGKDVELRCDPISGHTALYWYRQSLGQGLEFLIYFQGNSAPDKSGLPSDRFSAERTGGSVSTLTIQRTQQEDSAVYLCASSLGYYVNEQFFGPGTRLTVL.